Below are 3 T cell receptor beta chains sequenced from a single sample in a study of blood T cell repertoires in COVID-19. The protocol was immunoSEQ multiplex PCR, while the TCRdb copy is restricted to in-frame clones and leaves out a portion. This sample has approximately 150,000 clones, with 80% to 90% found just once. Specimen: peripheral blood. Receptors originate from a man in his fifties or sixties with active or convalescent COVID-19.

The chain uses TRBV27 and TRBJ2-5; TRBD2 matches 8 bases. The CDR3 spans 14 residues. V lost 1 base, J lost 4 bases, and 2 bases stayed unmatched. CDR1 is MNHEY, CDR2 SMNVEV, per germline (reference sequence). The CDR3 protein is CASSLFAGGETQYF. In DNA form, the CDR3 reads TGTGCCAGCAGTTTATTCGCGGGAGGAGAGACCCAGTACTTC.

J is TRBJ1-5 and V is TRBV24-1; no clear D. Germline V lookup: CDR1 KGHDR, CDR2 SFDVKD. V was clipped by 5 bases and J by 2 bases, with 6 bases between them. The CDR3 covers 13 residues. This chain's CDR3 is CATSGTGNQPQHF. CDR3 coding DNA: TGTGCCACCAGTGGTACAGGCAATCAGCCCCAGCATTTT.

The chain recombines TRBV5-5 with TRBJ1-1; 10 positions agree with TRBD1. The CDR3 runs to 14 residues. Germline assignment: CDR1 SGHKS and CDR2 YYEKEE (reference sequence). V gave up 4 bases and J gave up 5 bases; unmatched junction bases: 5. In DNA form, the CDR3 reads TGTGCCAGCAGCAGACAGGGGGCGGAAACTGAAGCTTTCTTT. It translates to CASSRQGAETEAFF.